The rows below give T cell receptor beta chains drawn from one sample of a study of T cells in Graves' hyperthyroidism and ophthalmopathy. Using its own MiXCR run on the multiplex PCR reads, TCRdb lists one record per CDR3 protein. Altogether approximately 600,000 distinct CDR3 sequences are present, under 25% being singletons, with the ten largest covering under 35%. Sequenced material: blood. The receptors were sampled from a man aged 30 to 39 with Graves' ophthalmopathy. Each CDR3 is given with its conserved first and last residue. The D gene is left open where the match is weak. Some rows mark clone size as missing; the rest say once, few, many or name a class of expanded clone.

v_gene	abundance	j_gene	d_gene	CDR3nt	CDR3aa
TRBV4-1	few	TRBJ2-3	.	TGCGCCAGCAGCCACGTCGGGCGGGGTAGCACAGATACGCAGTATTTT	CASSHVGRGSTDTQYF
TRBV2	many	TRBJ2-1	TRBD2	TGTGCCAGCAGTGAGACACTAGCGGGTGCCAATGAGCAGTTCTTC	CASSETLAGANEQFF
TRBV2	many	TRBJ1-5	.	TGTGCCAGCAGTGCCACAGGGCGGTACCTGCAGCCCCAGCATTTT	CASSATGRYLQPQHF
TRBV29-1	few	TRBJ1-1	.	TGCAGCGTTCCCGCAGGGAACACTGAAGCTTTCTTT	CSVPAGNTEAFF
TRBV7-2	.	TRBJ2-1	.	TGTGCCAGCAGCCCCAAGGGTCCCTCCTACAATGAGCAGTTCTTC	CASSPKGPSYNEQFF
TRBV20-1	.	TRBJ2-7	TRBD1	TGCAGTGCTAGAACTCCACAGGGGAGAGGAACCTACGAGCAGTACTTC	CSARTPQGRGTYEQYF
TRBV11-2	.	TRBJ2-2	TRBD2	TGTGCCAGCAGCCTTCTTTTAGCGGGAAGGCAGACCGGGGAGCTGTTTTTT	CASSLLLAGRQTGELFF
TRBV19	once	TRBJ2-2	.	TGTGCCAGTATACGGCAGGGATTGGACACCGGGGAGCTGTTTTTT	CASIRQGLDTGELFF
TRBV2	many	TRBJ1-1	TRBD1	TGTGCCAGCAGCGCGGGACAGTACACTGAAGCTTTCTTT	CASSAGQYTEAFF
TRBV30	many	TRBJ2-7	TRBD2	TGTGCCTGGACGGGACTAGCGGGAAGAAGCTACGAGCAGTACTTC	CAWTGLAGRSYEQYF
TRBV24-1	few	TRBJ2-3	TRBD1	TGTGCCACCAGTGATACTTGGACAGGGAGGGATACGCAGTATTTT	CATSDTWTGRDTQYF
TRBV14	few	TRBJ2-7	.	TGTGCCAGCAGCCAAGTGGAATTTTCCGAGCAGTACTTC	CASSQVEFSEQYF
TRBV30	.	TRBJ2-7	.	TGTGCCTGGGGGCGAGAGAGAGGCGGGCAGTACTTC	CAWGRERGGQYF
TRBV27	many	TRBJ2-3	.	TGTGCCAGCACCCGATCCTACAGGGTAGAGGGCACAGATACGCAGTATTTT	CASTRSYRVEGTDTQYF
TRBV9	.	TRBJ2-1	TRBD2	TGTGCCAGCAGCGTAGGTCGGGAGGACAATGAGCAGTTCTTC	CASSVGREDNEQFF
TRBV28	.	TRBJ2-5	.	TGTGCCAGCAGGACCCCGACAGGGACTCAAGAGACCCAGTACTTC	CASRTPTGTQETQYF
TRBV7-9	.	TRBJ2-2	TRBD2	TGTGCCAGCAGCTTAGCGGAGGGACTAGCGGGATCCGGGGAGCTGTTTTTT	CASSLAEGLAGSGELFF
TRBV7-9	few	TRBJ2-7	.	TGTGCCAGCAGCACTGCAGGGAGGACCTACGAGCAGTACTTC	CASSTAGRTYEQYF
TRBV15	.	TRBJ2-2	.	TGTGCCACCAGCAGACCGACCCCCCGGGGTGCCACCGGGGAGCTGTTTTTT	CATSRPTPRGATGELFF
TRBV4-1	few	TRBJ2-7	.	TGCGCCAGCAGCAGGTATAGTCGGGCCGGGTACGAGCAGTACTTC	CASSRYSRAGYEQYF
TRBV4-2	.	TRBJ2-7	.	TGTGCCAGCAGCCAAGAAGATCACAAAACCTACGAGCAGTACTTC	CASSQEDHKTYEQYF
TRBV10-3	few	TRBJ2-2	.	TGTGCCACCAAACAGGACACCGGGGAGCTGTTTTTT	CATKQDTGELFF